Presented here are 30 T cell receptor beta chains from one specimen sequenced in a study of blood T cell repertoires in COVID-19. Assay: immunoSEQ multiplex PCR; the TCRdb copy retains only in-frame clones and omits some. The sample has approximately 120,000 clones, approximately 91% seen once. Sequencing input: peripheral blood. These receptors originate from a woman aged 80 or over with acute or convalescent COVID-19.

The rearrangement links TRBV4-1 to TRBJ2-1; D might be TRBD1 (6 bases). The V gene's germline CDR1 is MGHRA and CDR2 YSYEKL. The CDR3 length is 16 residues. The germline V and J ends were trimmed by 3 bases and 7 bases, with 19 bases remaining between them. The CDR3 is CASSQLDRTPWNEQFF. The CDR3 bases are TGCGCCAGCAGCCAGCTCGACAGGACACCATGGAATGAGCAGTTCTTC.

The chain employs TRBV6-4 and TRBJ2-3; unclear D gene. This CDR3 has 14 amino acids. Trimming pared 2 bases from V and 2 bases from J, leaving 8 bases between. The V gene's germline CDR1 is MRHNA and CDR2 SNTAGT. The DNA for the CDR3 is TGTGCCAGCAGTGACCGGTTATACACAGATACGCAGTATTTT. Protein sequence: CASSDRLYTDTQYF.

V and J are TRBV19 and TRBJ1-1, with D tentatively TRBD1 (5 bases). V shed 6 bases and J shed 3 bases, with 17 bases lying between them. Germline CDR1 reads LNHDA; CDR2 reads SQIVND (reference sequence). This CDR3 spans 15 amino acids. The CDR3 loop is CASSPWGVGDTEAFF. The CDR3 nucleotides are TGTGCCAGTAGCCCCTGGGGGGTGGGCGACACTGAAGCTTTCTTT.

This clone was seen only a few times. The chain links TRBV23-1 to TRBJ2-7; TRBD1 aligns across 7 bases. TRBV23-1 falls under the ORF class, with uncertain function. The V gene end was trimmed by 6 bases and the J gene end by 3 bases; junction bases not matched to a gene: 14. The CDR3 has 16 amino acids. The CDR3 loop reads CASSLHRQGRVYEQYF. The DNA for the CDR3 is TGCGCCAGCAGCCTCCACCGACAGGGCCGGGTCTACGAGCAGTACTTC.

CDR3 in DNA: TGTGCCAGCAGCAAACAGGGTAGCAATCAGCCCCAGCATTTT. It yields the protein CASSKQGSNQPQHF. This rearrangement joins TRBV5-6 to TRBJ1-5, with D possibly matching TRBD1 (6 bases). The CDR3 is 14 amino acids. Germline CDR1 and CDR2: SGHDT and YYEEEE. The V end lost 4 bases, the J end lost 0 bases, and 8 bases lay between the germline ends.

CDR3 amino acids: CASSLVGTSGYEQYF. For the CDR3, the DNA is TGTGCCAGCAGCTTAGTCGGGACTAGCGGCTACGAGCAGTACTTC. The rearrangement joins TRBV7-2 to TRBJ2-7; 11 bases are a match to TRBD2. The length of the CDR3 is 15 residues. V was pared by 1 base and J by 3 bases, with 2 bases of the junction left unmatched. Germline loops: CDR1 SGHTA, CDR2 FQGNSA.

V and J are TRBV5-5 and TRBJ1-2, with 9 positions matching TRBD1. The ends lost 6 bases at V and 2 bases at J; junction bases unmatched: 11. CDR3 length equals 16 residues. The germline gives CDR1 SGHKS, CDR2 YYEKEE (reference sequence). Here the CDR3 DNA reads TGTGCCAGCAAGGCTTATTCGGGACAGGGAAACTATGGCTACACCTTC. As protein: CASKAYSGQGNYGYTF.

The chain is built from TRBV11-3 and TRBJ2-3; 7 nucleotides match TRBD2. CDR1 and CDR2 (germline): SGHNT, YENEEA. Trimming removed 1 base from V and 3 bases from J; junction bases left unmatched: 1. The CDR3 runs to 14 residues. DNA for the CDR3: TGTGCCAGCAGCTTAGGAGCGGGGACAGATACGCAGTATTTT. Its translation is CASSLGAGTDTQYF.

This clone has a handful of counts. The chain joins TRBV5-1 to TRBJ2-3; 12 bases agree with TRBD1. Germline V lookup: CDR1 SGHRS, CDR2 YFSETQ. V lost 4 bases, J lost 5 bases, and 8 bases stayed unmatched. The CDR3 has 16 amino acids. CDR3 DNA: TGCGCCAGCAGCCAGGGACAGGGGGCGAAGAGAGATACGCAGTATTTT. Protein: CASSQGQGAKRDTQYF.

V gene TRBV11-2 combines with J gene TRBJ2-7, with D unresolved. Trimming took off 8 bases at V and 4 bases at J, with 21 bases between the two ends. Germline V gene data show CDR1 as SGHAT and CDR2 as FQNNGV. The CDR3 is 15 amino acids. This CDR3 is CASGQGRGVGYEQYF. The CDR3 coding sequence is TGTGCCAGCGGCCAAGGTAGAGGTGTTGGATACGAGCAGTACTTC.

This clone was picked up a small number of times. The chain is built from TRBV3-1 (or the pseudogene TRBV3-2) and TRBJ1-6, with 7 bases matching TRBD1. Looked up from germline, CDR1 is LGHDT and CDR2 is YNNKEL (reference sequence). The CDR3 consists of 13 residues. Trimming took 4 bases from V and 8 from J; bases not matched to a gene: 2. CDR3 nucleotides: TGTGCCAGCAGCCCGACAGGGCATTCACCCCTCCACTTT. It codes for CASSPTGHSPLHF.

J is TRBJ2-2 and V is TRBV24-1; 8 bases fit TRBD1. Germline assignment: CDR1 KGHDR and CDR2 SFDVKD. The CDR3 has 12 amino acids. Trimming took 7 bases from V and 6 from J; bases not matched to a gene: 0. The CDR3 region is CATRGQAGELFF. In DNA form, the CDR3 reads TGTGCCACCAGGGGACAGGCCGGGGAGCTGTTTTTT.

The V call is TRBV5-6, the J call TRBJ2-2; weak D call: TRBD2 (6 bases). This CDR3 has 15 amino acids. Germline V CDR1 and CDR2: SGHDT, YYEEEE. V was trimmed by 4 bases and J by 7 bases, leaving 17 bases between them. CDR3 region: CASSLVGGDIGELFF. The CDR3 region has the DNA TGTGCCAGCAGCCTCGTCGGGGGAGACATCGGGGAGCTGTTTTTT.

This clone occurred a few times. V gene TRBV10-1 combines with J gene TRBJ2-7; D possibly corresponds to TRBD1 (5 bases). Per germline, CDR1 WNHNN and CDR2 SYGVQD (reference sequence). The CDR3 runs 14 residues. V gave up 0 bases and J gave up 3 bases, with 9 bases separating them. The CDR3 DNA follows: TGCGCCAGCAGTGAGTCTGGACACAACTACGAGCAGTACTTC. Translation: CASSESGHNYEQYF.

DNA for the CDR3: TGCGCCAGCAGCTCTGGACAGGGGGCGGAAGGCTACACCTTC. Amino acid sequence: CASSSGQGAEGYTF. V gene TRBV5-1 combines with J gene TRBJ1-2; 11 bases align to TRBD1. Per germline, CDR1 SGHRS and CDR2 YFSETQ. V was clipped by 3 bases and J by 8 bases; unmatched bases: 6. There are 14 residues in the CDR3.

CDR3 amino acids: CASSYRDSLGYTF. The CDR3 DNA reads as TGTGCCAGCAGTTATCGGGACAGTTTAGGCTACACCTTC. V is TRBV6-5 and J is TRBJ1-2; 7 bases fit TRBD1. The CDR3 runs 13 residues. Germline V gene data show CDR1 as MNHEY and CDR2 as SVGAGI. V was pared by 3 bases and J by 8 bases, with 6 bases of the junction left unmatched.

V and J are TRBV6-5 and TRBJ1-2; maybe TRBD1 (6 bases). This CDR3 has 13 amino acids. Germline V gene data show CDR1 as MNHEY and CDR2 as SVGAGI. The V end lost 7 bases, the J end lost 5 bases, and 14 bases lay between the germline ends. This CDR3 is CASNQADSYGYTF. CDR3 DNA sequence: TGTGCCAGCAATCAGGCGGACAGTTATGGCTACACCTTC.

This chain uses TRBV10-2 with TRBJ1-2, with D perhaps TRBD1 (5 bases). The V end lost 3 bases, the J end lost 3 bases, and 8 bases lay between the germline ends. The germline V gene encodes CDR1 WSHSY and CDR2 SAAADI. This CDR3 contains 13 residues. The CDR3 loop is CASSDQGHYGYTF. The DNA of the CDR3 is TGCGCCAGCAGTGACCAGGGTCACTATGGCTACACCTTC.

The chain joins TRBV9 to TRBJ1-2; a weak D match, TRBD1 (6 bases). V shed 4 bases and J shed 7 bases, with 14 bases lying between them. There are 13 residues in the CDR3. The germline gives CDR1 SGDLS, CDR2 YYNGEE. The CDR3 coding sequence is TGTGCCAGCAGCCCCCGGACAGCAGCTGGCTACACCTTC. It translates to CASSPRTAAGYTF.

The chain recombines TRBV5-4 with TRBJ2-7; 9 positions agree with TRBD2. The length of the CDR3 is 15 residues. V shed 3 bases and J 2 bases; nucleotides not matched to a gene: 6. CDR1 and CDR2 from the germline V gene are SGHNT and YYREEE (reference sequence). The CDR3 DNA sequence: TGTGCCAGCAGCTCCGGGGGCGGGAGGGCCTACGAGCAGTACTTC. It encodes CASSSGGGRAYEQYF.

The chain couples TRBV4-1 to TRBJ1-5; D gene unclear. The CDR3 totals 15 residues. Per germline, CDR1 MGHRA and CDR2 YSYEKL. With 0 bases removed from V and 7 bases from J, the gap between germline ends came to 13 bases. CDR3: CASSQDSRGSQPQHF. CDR3 in DNA: TGCGCCAGCAGCCAAGATAGTCGGGGAAGCCAGCCCCAGCATTTT.

This sequence joins TRBV2 and TRBJ2-4; TRBD1 matches at 7 bases. The CDR3 is 16 amino acids. The junction had 8 bases not matched to a gene; V was cut back by 6 bases and J by 0 bases. Germline loops: CDR1 SNHLY, CDR2 FYNNEI. The CDR3 spells CASRETGDLAKNIQYF. The CDR3 DNA is TGTGCCAGCAGGGAAACAGGGGATTTAGCCAAAAACATTCAGTACTTC.

Here the CDR3 reads CASSPVSSMNTEAFF. The CDR3 DNA is TGTGCCAGCTCACCGGTCTCAAGCATGAACACTGAAGCTTTCTTT. This rearrangement joins TRBV18 to TRBJ1-1; no firm D call. This CDR3 region has 15 residues. Germline V gene data show CDR1 as KGHSH and CDR2 as LQKENI. V lost 3 bases, J lost 0 bases, and 11 bases lay in between.

The rearrangement links TRBV7-2 to TRBJ2-3, with TRBD1 matching 8 bases. V was pared by 0 bases and J by 5 bases, with 7 bases of the junction left unmatched. CDR1 and CDR2 (germline): SGHTA, FQGNSA. The CDR3 loop spans 16 amino acids. CDR3 protein: CASSLAISGGRDTQYF. DNA of the CDR3: TGTGCCAGCAGCTTAGCGATATCAGGGGGCAGAGATACGCAGTATTTT.

V and J are TRBV10-3 and TRBJ1-5; 9 bases map to TRBD1. Germline CDR1 ENHRY, CDR2 SYGVKD. This CDR3 comprises 16 residues. V lost 0 bases and J lost 3; bases outside the gene matches: 3. The CDR3 is CAISESGQGFNQPQHF. The CDR3 bases are TGTGCCATCAGTGAGTCGGGACAGGGCTTCAATCAGCCCCAGCATTTT.

The chain links TRBV4-1 to TRBJ1-5; no definite D call. The CDR3 contains 15 residues. V was trimmed by 0 bases and J by 5 bases, leaving 11 bases between them. CDR1 is MGHRA, CDR2 YSYEKL, per germline. CDR3 coding DNA: TGCGCCAGCAGCCAAGATATGACACCAGATCAGCCCCAGCATTTT. Translation gives CASSQDMTPDQPQHF.

This clone showed up just a few times. The chain uses TRBV6-5 and TRBJ2-1; 10 bases are a match to TRBD1. This CDR3 has 16 amino acids. Germline CDR1 reads MNHEY; CDR2 reads SVGAGI. The trim removed 2 bases at V and 7 bases at J, leaving 8 bases unmatched. CDR3 nucleotides: TGTGCCAGCAGTTACGGGCGGGACAGGGGTCGTAATGAGCAGTTCTTC. It yields the protein CASSYGRDRGRNEQFF.

V usage is TRBV5-6 and J usage is TRBJ1-2, with 7 nucleotides matching TRBD1. The CDR3 loop spans 16 amino acids. Germline V gives CDR1 SGHDT, CDR2 YYEEEE. After removal of 5 bases from V and 1 base from J, the junction contained 11 bases not matched to a gene. The CDR3 bases are TGTGCCAGCAGTGAACCGGGACAGCCGCGTAACTATGGCTACACCTTC. Its translation: CASSEPGQPRNYGYTF.

This clone was seen a few times. J is TRBJ1-1 and V is TRBV2, with 7 positions matching TRBD1. CDR1 and CDR2 from the germline V gene are SNHLY and FYNNEI. Germline trimming cut 8 bases from V and 7 bases from J; bases unmatched to any gene: 10. The CDR3 runs 13 residues. CDR3 in DNA: TGTGCCAGCGGATCGGGACAGATGGGTGAAGCTTTCTTT. Its translation: CASGSGQMGEAFF.

CDR3: CASSQPGVGTDTQYF. CDR3 in DNA: TGTGCCAGCAGCCAACCTGGAGTTGGCACAGATACGCAGTATTTT. V and J are TRBV5-4 and TRBJ2-3; D call uncertain. Looked up from germline, CDR1 is SGHNT and CDR2 is YYREEE (reference sequence). Between the trimmed V and J ends, which lost 4 bases and 1 base, there was a span of 13 bases. This CDR3 has 15 amino acids.